This entry concerns a single TCR beta chain. The protocol was immunoSEQ multiplex PCR, while the TCRdb copy is restricted to in-frame clones and leaves out a portion. The data show some 150,000 clones, with 94% seen just once and roughly 13% held by the top ten. These data come from a study of control samples from healthy donors and cancer patients. After removal of 5 bases from V and 10 bases from J, the junction contained 19 bases not matched to a gene. Germline V gene data show CDR1 as SEHNR and CDR2 as FQNEAQ (reference sequence). The CDR3 loop spans 16 amino acids. The source material was blood. The chain carries TRBV7-9 and TRBJ1-1, with 7 bases lining up with TRBD1. The clonotype originates from a man between 40 and 49 years old in good health. This chain's CDR3 is CASSINVDREANVAFF. The CDR3 DNA sequence: TGTGCCAGCAGCATAAACGTCGACAGGGAAGCTAACGTAGCTTTCTTT.